These 24 T cell receptor beta chains were all obtained from the same sample, sequenced in a study of T cell changes during pregnancy in multiple sclerosis. The repertoire was sequenced with immunoSEQ multiplex PCR; TCRdb's copy has only in-frame clones and lacks some. Here the sample spans tens of thousands of clones, roughly 89% being singletons. The sequences come from peripheral blood, collected in the second trimester of pregnancy. These receptors came from a female donor with multiple sclerosis, enrolled in a pregnancy study.

The chain recombines TRBV6-5 with TRBJ1-2; D ambiguous. Trimming shortened V by 7 bases and J by 8 bases, and 20 bases separated the two germline ends. CDR1 and CDR2 (germline): MNHEY, SVGAGI. CDR3 length equals 14 residues. In nucleotides, the CDR3 is TGTGCCAGCACCTACAGCGAGGGATCGGAGGGCTACACCTTC. It is translated as CASTYSEGSEGYTF.

J is TRBJ2-1 and V is TRBV28, with D possibly TRBD1 on 6 matching bases. Trimming shortened V by 1 base and J by 0 bases, and 10 bases separated the two germline ends. The CDR3 consists of 16 residues. Germline V gene lookup returns CDR1 MDHEN and CDR2 SYDVKM. This CDR3 reads CASSLLQGSSYNEQFF. DNA for the CDR3: TGTGCCAGCAGTTTATTACAGGGTAGCTCCTACAATGAGCAGTTCTTC.

The chain combines TRBV25-1 with TRBJ1-2, with 7 positions matching TRBD1. The CDR3 consists of 14 residues. Germline CDR1 MGHDK, CDR2 SYGVNS. The junction had 12 bases not matched to a gene; V was cut back by 6 bases and J by 8 bases. CDR3 amino acids: CASRRGGKVEGYTF. DNA of the CDR3: TGTGCCAGCAGAAGAGGGGGCAAGGTAGAGGGCTACACCTTC.

This chain joins TRBV7-7 and TRBJ2-5, with 9 positions matching TRBD1. There are 16 residues in the CDR3. Losses at the gene ends were 5 bases for V and 1 base for J; bases not matched to a gene: 8. The germline gives CDR1 SSHAT, CDR2 FNYEAQ (reference sequence). The CDR3 DNA reads as TGTGCCAGCAGCCCCCTCCCGGGACAGGGCCAAGAGACCCAGTACTTC. Its protein product is CASSPLPGQGQETQYF.

The gene calls are TRBV6-4 and TRBJ1-1; tentative D call: TRBD1 (5 bases). Looked up from germline, CDR1 is MRHNA and CDR2 is SNTAGT. Deletions cut 10 bases from V and 1 base from J, with 10 bases between. The CDR3 is 12 residues long. CDR3 nucleotide sequence: TGTGCCATCTCACAGGCGAACACTGAAGCTTTCTTT. It codes for CAISQANTEAFF.

The CDR3 region is CASSLLAGGSSYNEQFF. DNA of the CDR3: TGTGCCAGCAGCCTTCTAGCGGGGGGGAGCTCCTACAATGAGCAGTTCTTC. This chain uses TRBV7-2 with TRBJ2-1, with 12 bases aligning to TRBD2. The V and J ends lost 5 bases and 0 bases, in that order; junction bases with no gene match: 5. Per the germline V gene, CDR1 is SGHTA and CDR2 is FQGNSA. The CDR3 sequence is 17 residues long.

The count of this clone is one. The V and J genes are TRBV28 and TRBJ2-3, with TRBD2 matching over 10 bases. CDR3 size: 16 residues. CDR1 MDHEN and CDR2 SYDVKM come from the germline V gene. Germline trimming cut 4 bases from V and 5 bases from J; bases unmatched to any gene: 9. CDR3 coding DNA: TGTGCCAGCAGTTCACCCAGCGGGAGGGAAATAGATACGCAGTATTTT. Its translation is CASSSPSGREIDTQYF.

The V and J genes are TRBV13 and TRBJ2-1; D is perhaps TRBD2 (5 bases). The CDR3 sequence is 15 residues long. Per the germline V gene, CDR1 is PRHDT and CDR2 is FYEKMQ (reference sequence). Trimming cost V 5 bases and J 3 bases, with 14 bases left between them. CDR3 DNA: TGTGCCAGCAGCCTCCGACTAAGCCTCTACAATGAGCAGTTCTTC. It encodes CASSLRLSLYNEQFF.

The chain combines TRBV14 with TRBJ1-2; 8 nucleotides align to TRBD1. Germline V CDR1 and CDR2: SGHDN, FVKESK. V was pared by 2 bases and J by 4 bases, with 6 bases of the junction left unmatched. CDR3 size: 15 residues. The CDR3 sequence is CASSQLNQGAYGYTF. The CDR3 region has the DNA TGTGCCAGCAGCCAACTTAACCAGGGGGCCTATGGCTACACCTTC.

The V call is TRBV7-3, the J call TRBJ2-3, with 8 bases matching TRBD2. With 5 bases clipped from V and 6 bases from J, the junction kept 4 bases outside the gene matches. CDR3 length equals 13 residues. Per the germline V gene, CDR1 is SGHTA and CDR2 is FQGTGA. CDR3 coding DNA: TGTGCCAGCAGCGCGGGACTAGTTGATACGCAGTATTTT. Its translation: CASSAGLVDTQYF.

This chain links TRBV2 with TRBJ2-5; possible D gene TRBD1, 6 bases. Germline loops: CDR1 SNHLY, CDR2 FYNNEI. The V and J ends lost 4 bases and 5 bases respectively, with 17 bases between them. The CDR3 covers 15 residues. CDR3 DNA: TGTGCCAGCAGTGTCCTGACAGGCCATGGGGAGACCCAGTACTTC. Translation: CASSVLTGHGETQYF.

V usage is TRBV6-5 and J usage is TRBJ2-5; D uncertain. Trimming took off 6 bases at V and 2 bases at J, with 7 bases between the two ends. The CDR3 is 12 residues long. Germline assignment: CDR1 MNHEY and CDR2 SVGAGI. CDR3 in DNA: TGTGCCAGCAGGCAGGCGCAAGAGACCCAGTACTTC. As protein: CASRQAQETQYF.

The chain recombines TRBV28 with TRBJ1-5; possible D gene TRBD1, 6 bases. Germline V gene sequence: CDR1 MDHEN, CDR2 SYDVKM. The V end was cut by 7 bases, the J end by 6 bases, with 16 bases between. The CDR3 has 14 amino acids. The DNA for the CDR3 is TGTGCCAGCACACTAAAGGGGGAGCTTCAGCCCCAGCATTTT. Translating gives CASTLKGELQPQHF.

V usage is TRBV6-4 and J usage is TRBJ2-1, with a weak D call TRBD2 (5 bases). The CDR3 has 14 residues. From germline, CDR1 is MRHNA and CDR2 SNTAGT. V was shortened by 2 bases and J by 8 bases, with 13 bases between the two germline ends. CDR3 sequence: CASSDGETGHEQFF. As DNA, the CDR3 is TGTGCCAGCAGTGACGGGGAGACCGGGCATGAGCAGTTCTTC.

This clone showed up just a few times. The rearrangement joins TRBV7-8 to TRBJ1-5; unclear D gene. The ends were cut back, 6 bases at V and 2 bases at J, with 14 bases in the middle. The CDR3 extends over 15 amino acids. The germline V gene encodes CDR1 SGHVS and CDR2 FQNEAQ. CDR3 nucleotide sequence: TGTGCCAGCAGTTTGGGGAGGGTTGGCAATCAGCCCCAGCATTTT. Translation gives CASSLGRVGNQPQHF.

The rearrangement joins TRBV29-1 to TRBJ2-2; 13 nucleotides match TRBD2. The CDR3 covers 16 residues. The trim removed 6 bases at V and 3 bases at J, leaving 7 bases unmatched. Germline CDR1 and CDR2: SQVTM and ANQGSEA. CDR3 loop: CSVETLAGGHTGELFF. The CDR3 DNA follows: TGCAGCGTAGAGACACTAGCGGGGGGGCACACCGGGGAGCTGTTTTTT.

The chain has TRBV19 and TRBJ1-1; 7 bases line up with TRBD1. This CDR3 is built from 16 residues. CDR1 and CDR2 (germline): LNHDA, SQIVND (reference sequence). After removal of 7 bases from V and 7 bases from J, the junction contained 18 bases not matched to a gene. Here the CDR3 DNA reads TGTGCCAGTACCGTGAGGGGGCGGACGAACTTTGGTGAAGCTTTCTTT. This translates into CASTVRGRTNFGEAFF. Full variable domain (missing parts from reference TRBV19 and TRBJ1-1): DGGITQSPKYLFRKEGQNVTLSCEQNLNHDAMYWYRQDPGQGLRLIYYSQIVNDFQKGDIAEGYSVSREKKESFPLTVTSAQKNPTAFYLCASTVRGRTNFGEAFFGQGTRLTVV.

In its sample, this clone was seen a few times. This chain uses TRBV19 with TRBJ2-2; no firm D call. Trimming removed 4 bases from V and 4 bases from J, with 13 bases in between. The germline V gene encodes CDR1 LNHDA and CDR2 SQIVND (reference sequence). There are 15 residues in the CDR3. The CDR3: CASSTGPPGTGELFF. CDR3 nucleotides: TGTGCCAGTAGTACTGGTCCCCCGGGCACCGGGGAGCTGTTTTTT.

Concerning this clone: The sample carries other DNA sequences with the same CDR3. J is TRBJ1-3 and V is TRBV7-2, with 9 bases matching TRBD1. Per the germline V gene, CDR1 is SGHTA and CDR2 is FQGNSA. This CDR3 has 16 residues. Trimming at V came to 0 bases and at J to 4 bases, leaving 4 bases not matched to a gene. The CDR3 reads CASSLAGQGTGNTIYF. In DNA form, the CDR3 reads TGTGCCAGCAGCTTAGCCGGACAGGGGACGGGAAACACCATATATTTT. Based on the CDR3 plus reference TRBV7-2 and TRBJ1-3, the full variable domain is GAGVSQSPSNKVTEKGKDVELRCDPISGHTALYWYRQSLGQGLEFLIYFQGNSAPDKSGLPSDRFSAERTGGSVSTLTIQRTQQEDSAVYLCASSLAGQGTGNTIYFGEGSWLTVV.

The chain uses TRBV19 and TRBJ2-3; 8 bases agree with TRBD1. The germline CDR1 and CDR2 sequences are LNHDA and SQIVND (reference sequence). The CDR3 covers 17 residues. The V gene end was trimmed by 3 bases and the J gene end by 2 bases; junction bases not matched to a gene: 10. CDR3 region: CASSMLEGTGNTDTQYF. CDR3 DNA sequence: TGTGCCAGTAGTATGCTGGAAGGGACAGGAAACACAGATACGCAGTATTTT.

Notes on this clone: The sample holds other DNA sequences that translate to the same CDR3. The CDR3 nucleotides are TGCGCCAGCAGCCAAGAACCGGGGAGCAATCAGCCCCAGCATTTT. Protein product: CASSQEPGSNQPQHF. This chain connects TRBV4-1 to TRBJ1-5, with D unresolved. The V end lost 0 bases, the J end lost 1 base, and 7 bases lay between the germline ends. Germline V gene data show CDR1 as MGHRA and CDR2 as YSYEKL. This CDR3 has 15 amino acids.

This clone was seen just once. The genes are TRBV19 and TRBJ1-2; D gene unclear. The V gene lost 0 bases and the J gene lost 7 bases, with 6 bases spanning the gap. Germline-derived CDR1 and CDR2 are LNHDA and SQIVND (reference sequence). This CDR3 is built from 12 residues. The CDR3 spells CASSIEDSGYTF. CDR3 coding DNA: TGTGCCAGTAGTATAGAGGACTCTGGCTACACCTTC.

The V and J genes are TRBV15 and TRBJ1-5; 8 bases are a match to TRBD1. The germline V gene encodes CDR1 LNHNV and CDR2 YYDKDF (reference sequence). Unmatched junction bases numbered 4, after V lost 3 bases and J lost 3 bases. The length of the CDR3 is 15 residues. CDR3 in DNA: TGTGCCACCAGCAGTCCGGACAGGGACAATCAGCCCCAGCATTTT. The encoded protein is CATSSPDRDNQPQHF.

This chain connects TRBV9 to TRBJ2-1, with TRBD1 identical over 10 bases. CDR1 and CDR2 (germline): SGDLS, YYNGEE. The V segment lost 2 bases and the J segment 7 bases; nucleotides outside the gene matches: 6. The CDR3 covers 15 residues. The CDR3 DNA is TGTGCCAGCAGCGTTTCCGGGACAGGGGAGAATGAGCAGTTCTTC. This encodes CASSVSGTGENEQFF.